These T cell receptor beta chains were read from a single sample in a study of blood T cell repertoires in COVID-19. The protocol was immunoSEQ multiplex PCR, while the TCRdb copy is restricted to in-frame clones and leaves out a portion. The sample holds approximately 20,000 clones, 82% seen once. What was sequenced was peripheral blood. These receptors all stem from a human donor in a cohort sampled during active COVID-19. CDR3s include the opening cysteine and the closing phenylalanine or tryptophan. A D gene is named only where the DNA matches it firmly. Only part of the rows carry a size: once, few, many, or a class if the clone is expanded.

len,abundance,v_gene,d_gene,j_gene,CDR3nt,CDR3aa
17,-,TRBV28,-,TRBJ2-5,TGTGCCAGCAGACTTCGAAATCCTCTTTCGCTTTCCGAGACCCAGTACTTC,CASRLRNPLSLSETQYF
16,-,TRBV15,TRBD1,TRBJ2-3,TGTGCCACCAGCAGAGATCCCGGACAGGGGGCAGATACGCAGTATTTT,CATSRDPGQGADTQYF
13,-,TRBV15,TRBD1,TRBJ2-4,TGTGCCACCAGCAATGATTGGACAGGATTCCAGTACTTC,CATSNDWTGFQYF
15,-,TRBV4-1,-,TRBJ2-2,TGCGCCAGCAGCCAAGATATAGGCAGGGGTAGGGAGCTGTTTTTT,CASSQDIGRGRELFF
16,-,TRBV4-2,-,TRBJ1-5,TGTGCCAGCAGCTCGTCTGAAGGGGATCCGGGTCAGCCCCAGCATTTT,CASSSSEGDPGQPQHF
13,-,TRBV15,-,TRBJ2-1,TGTGCCACCAGCAGGGACACATACAATGAGCAGTTCTTC,CATSRDTYNEQFF
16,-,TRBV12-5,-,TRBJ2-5,TGTGCTAGTGGTGTACCGACCCTCCAGGGCCAAGAGACCCAGTACTTC,CASGVPTLQGQETQYF
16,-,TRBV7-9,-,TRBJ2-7,TGTGCCAGCAGCCCAAAGGCGGGACAGACACTCTACGAGCAGTACTTC,CASSPKAGQTLYEQYF
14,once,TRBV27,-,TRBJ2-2,TGTGCCAGCAGTCCCGAGCCGACTGGCGGGGAGCTGTTTTTT,CASSPEPTGGELFF
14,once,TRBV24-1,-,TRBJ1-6,TGTGCCACCAGTGAGGGGAGAGATAATTCACCCCTCCACTTT,CATSEGRDNSPLHF
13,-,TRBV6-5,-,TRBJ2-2,TGTGCCAGCAGTTACAGAGACACCGGGGAGCTGTTTTTT,CASSYRDTGELFF
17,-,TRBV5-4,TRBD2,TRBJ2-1,TGTGCCAGCAGCGAGGGCCTAGCGGGAAGCTCCTACAATGAGCAGTTCTTC,CASSEGLAGSSYNEQFF
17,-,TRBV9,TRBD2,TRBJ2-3,TGTGCCAGCAGCGTAAGGGGGGTAGCGGGGGGCACAGATACGCAGTATTTT,CASSVRGVAGGTDTQYF
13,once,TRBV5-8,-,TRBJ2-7,TGTGCCAGCAGCTGGGACTTCACCTACGAGCAGTACTTC,CASSWDFTYEQYF
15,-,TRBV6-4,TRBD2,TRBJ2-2,TGTGCCAGCAGTGTTGGGACTAGCGGATCCGGGGAGCTGTTTTTT,CASSVGTSGSGELFF
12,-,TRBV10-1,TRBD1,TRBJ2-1,TGCGCCAGCCGGGACAGGGGCCATGAGCAGTTCTTC,CASRDRGHEQFF
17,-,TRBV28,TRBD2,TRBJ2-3,TGTGCCAGCAGTAAATCCCCGGGACTAGGGGGGTTTGATACGCAGTATTTT,CASSKSPGLGGFDTQYF
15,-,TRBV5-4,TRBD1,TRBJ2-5,TGTGCCAGCAGCCCGAGGGGGCAGGGTTTAGAGACCCAGTACTTC,CASSPRGQGLETQYF
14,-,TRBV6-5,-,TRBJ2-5,TGTGCCAGCAGAGGACTAACCCTCCAAGAGACCCAGTACTTC,CASRGLTLQETQYF
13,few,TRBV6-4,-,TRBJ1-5,TGTGCCAGCAGTGATGGGGAGAATCAGCCCCAGCATTTT,CASSDGENQPQHF
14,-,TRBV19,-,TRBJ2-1,TGTGCCAGTACCCCCCCCCGCGGGTACAATGAGCAGTTCTTC,CASTPPRGYNEQFF
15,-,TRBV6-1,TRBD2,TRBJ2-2,TGTGCCAGCAGTGAGGCAATTAGCGGGACCGGGGAGCTGTTTTTT,CASSEAISGTGELFF
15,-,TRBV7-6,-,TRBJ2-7,TGTGCCAGCAGCTTGTGGACAGAAGCCTCCTACGAGCAGTACTTC,CASSLWTEASYEQYF
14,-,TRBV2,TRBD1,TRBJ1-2,TGTGCCAGCAGCGGGGGACAGGGAATCTATGGCTACACCTTC,CASSGGQGIYGYTF
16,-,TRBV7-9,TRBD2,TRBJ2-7,TGTGCCAGCACCAAAAACGTCGGGGGGAGCTCCTACGAGCAGTACTTC,CASTKNVGGSSYEQYF
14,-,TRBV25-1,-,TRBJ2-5,TGTGCCAGCAGTGAATCTACAGACCAAGAGACCCAGTACTTC,CASSESTDQETQYF
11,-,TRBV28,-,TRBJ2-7,TGTGCCAGCAGTTTCTACTACGAGCAGTACTTC,CASSFYYEQYF
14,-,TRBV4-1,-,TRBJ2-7,TGCGCCAGCAGCCAAGTGGCCGGGTCCTACGAGCAGTACTTC,CASSQVAGSYEQYF
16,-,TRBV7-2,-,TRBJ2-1,TGTGCCAGCACCCCCCGGTCCGGTTCACCTGCCAATGAGCAGTTCTTC,CASTPRSGSPANEQFF
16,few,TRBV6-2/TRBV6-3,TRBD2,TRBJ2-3,TGTGCCAGCAGTTATCCGGCGGGAGATGGCGCAGATACGCAGTATTTT,CASSYPAGDGADTQYF
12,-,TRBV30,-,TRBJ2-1,TGTGCCTGGAGTCCAGGGTACAATGAGCAGTTCTTC,CAWSPGYNEQFF
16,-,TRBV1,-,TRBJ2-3,TGCACCAGCAGCCTCTTACTAGCGGGGATCACAGATACGCAGTATTTT,CTSSLLLAGITDTQYF
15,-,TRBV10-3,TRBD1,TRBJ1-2,TGTGCCATCAGTGAGGTACGACAGGGCGTATATGGCTACACCTTC,CAISEVRQGVYGYTF
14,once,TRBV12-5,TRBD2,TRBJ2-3,TGTGCTAGTGGTTTTAGCGGGAGGACAGATACGCAGTATTTT,CASGFSGRTDTQYF
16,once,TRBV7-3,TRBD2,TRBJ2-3,TGTGCCAGCAGCAAACAACTAGCGGGAGGCACAGATACGCAGTATTTT,CASSKQLAGGTDTQYF
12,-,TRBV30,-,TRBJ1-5,TGTGCCTGGTCAGGGGGCAATCAGCCCCAGCATTTT,CAWSGGNQPQHF
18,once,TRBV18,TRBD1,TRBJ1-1,TGTGCCAGCTCACCACCGAACCAGGGGGCTAGGGGGAACACTGAAGCTTTCTTT,CASSPPNQGARGNTEAFF
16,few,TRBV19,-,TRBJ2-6,TGTGCCAGTAGTATCGGAGAATTTTATGGGGCCAACGTCCTGACTTTC,CASSIGEFYGANVLTF
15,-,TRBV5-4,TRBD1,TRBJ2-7,TGTGCCAGCACTAATGGGGGACAGGGGCCTTGGGAGCAGTACTTC,CASTNGGQGPWEQYF
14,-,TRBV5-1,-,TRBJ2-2,TGCGCCAGCAGCTTGGCCAGGGGAACCGGGGAGCTGTTTTTT,CASSLARGTGELFF
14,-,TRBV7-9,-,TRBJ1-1,TGTGCCAGCAGCTCCCCCCAGGGTCGGACTGAAGCTTTCTTT,CASSSPQGRTEAFF
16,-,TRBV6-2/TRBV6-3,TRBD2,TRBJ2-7,TGTGCCAGCAGTTACTCGAGGACTAGCGGGAGGGCCGAGCAGTACTTC,CASSYSRTSGRAEQYF
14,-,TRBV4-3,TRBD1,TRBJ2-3,TGCGCCAGCAGCCGACAGGGTCGGTCAGATACGCAGTATTTT,CASSRQGRSDTQYF
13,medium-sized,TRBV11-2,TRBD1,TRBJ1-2,TGTGCCAGCAGCTCGACAGGGAACTATGGCTACACCTTC,CASSSTGNYGYTF
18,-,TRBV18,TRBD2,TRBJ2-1,TGTGCCAGCTCACCGGGACTAGCGGGAGGGCGCTCCTACAATGAGCAGTTCTTC,CASSPGLAGGRSYNEQFF
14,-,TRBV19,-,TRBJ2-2,TGTGCCAGTAGTATAGATATCAGGGGCGGGGAGCTGTTTTTT,CASSIDIRGGELFF
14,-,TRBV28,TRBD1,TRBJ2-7,TGTGCCAGCAGTCCGGGACAGAGCTCCTACGAGCAGTACTTC,CASSPGQSSYEQYF
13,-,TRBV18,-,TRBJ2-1,TGTGCCAGCTCTCCCGACAGAAACAATGAGCAGTTCTTC,CASSPDRNNEQFF
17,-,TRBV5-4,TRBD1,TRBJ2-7,TGTGCCAGCAGCTTAACTTCGGGGGGACAGGGTCGCTACGAGCAGTACTTC,CASSLTSGGQGRYEQYF
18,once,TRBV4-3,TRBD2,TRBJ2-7,TGCGCCAGCAGCCAAGATACCCATGCGCGGGGGGTTGCCTACGAGCAGTACTTC,CASSQDTHARGVAYEQYF
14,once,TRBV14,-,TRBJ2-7,TGTGCCAGCAGCGTTAGCGGTAGCTCCTACGAGCAGTACTTC,CASSVSGSSYEQYF
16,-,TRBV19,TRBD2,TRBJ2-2,TGTGCCAGTAGTATACCTAGCGGGAGTAAGGCCGGGGAGCTGTTTTTT,CASSIPSGSKAGELFF
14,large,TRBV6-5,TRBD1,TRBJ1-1,TGTGCCAGCCACTTCAGGGGGCGTCACACTGAAGCTTTCTTT,CASHFRGRHTEAFF
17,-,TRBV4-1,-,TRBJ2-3,TGCGCCAGCAGCCAAAATCCTCCGGGGTCTAGCACAGATACGCAGTATTTT,CASSQNPPGSSTDTQYF
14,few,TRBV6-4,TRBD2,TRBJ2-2,TGTGCCAGCAGTGACTCTAGCGGGAGCGGGGAGCTGTTTTTT,CASSDSSGSGELFF